The next 12 T cell receptor beta chains were all read from a single sample in a study of blood T cell repertoires in COVID-19 (dated by TCRdb to about 2020). Library preparation employed the immunoSEQ multiplex PCR assay. TCRdb stores this immuneACCESS table with in-frame sequences only. Part of the clones is absent; in the studies checked, under half of the shortfall reflects unresolved V genes, and no reason is known for the rest. The sample yields hundreds of thousands of clones; about 90% were counted once. The top ten hold 0.65% to 1% of the sample. The sequenced material came from peripheral blood. The receptor source for this set is a man between 18 and 29 years old with COVID-19, enrolled during active disease.

The J gene is TRBJ2-2, the V gene TRBV2; possibly TRBD2 for D (5 bases). The CDR3 consists of 15 residues. In germline, CDR1 is SNHLY, CDR2 FYNNEI. Trimming stripped 6 bases from V and 7 bases from J, with 18 bases between. As DNA, the CDR3 is TGTGCCAGCAGGTCGAGGTCTATCGGGAACGGGGAGCTGTTTTTT. Translated: CASRSRSIGNGELFF.

This rearrangement joins TRBV14 to TRBJ1-1, with 7 bases fitting TRBD1. CDR1 SGHDN and CDR2 FVKESK come from the germline V gene. The CDR3 spans 13 residues. Trimming took 4 bases from V and 8 from J; bases not matched to a gene: 7. CDR3 nucleotides: TGTGCCAGCAGCCTTTCGGACAGGCAGGAAGCTTTCTTT. It yields the protein CASSLSDRQEAFF.

The rearrangement joins TRBV5-8 to TRBJ1-5; the D is unclear. Germline CDR1 is SGHTS and CDR2 is YDEGEE. This CDR3 comprises 12 residues. The V end was cut by 0 bases, the J end by 6 bases, with 4 bases between. CDR3 bases: TGTGCCAGCAGCTTGGTAGTTCAGCCCCAGCATTTT. This codes for CASSLVVQPQHF.

V is TRBV28 and J is TRBJ2-7, with 8 bases that match TRBD1. CDR1 is MDHEN and CDR2 is SYDVKM in the germline V gene. This CDR3 comprises 14 residues. J gave up 4 bases and V 3 bases, and 5 bases lay outside the gene matches. In DNA, the CDR3 is TGTGCCAGCAGTTTTAGACAGGGGAGGTACGAGCAGTACTTC. Its translation is CASSFRQGRYEQYF.

CDR3 sequence: CASGLISASSNEQFF. CDR3 DNA sequence: TGTGCTAGTGGTTTGATTTCTGCTAGCAGCAATGAGCAGTTCTTC. The chain has TRBV12-5 and TRBJ2-1, with D maybe TRBD2 (5 bases). The CDR3 loop spans 15 amino acids. The germline V and J ends were trimmed by 2 bases and 6 bases, with 14 bases remaining between them. Germline CDR1 LGHNT, CDR2 FRNRAP.

In its sample, this clone was seen once. An end of the junction differs from the germline gene, which may be a read error. This chain links TRBV12-3 or TRBV12-4 with TRBJ1-1; D is undetermined. This CDR3 region has 12 residues. The CDR3 here is CASSLNSPVVVF. The CDR3 DNA reads as TGTGCCAGCAGTTTAAATTCGCCGGTCGTAGTCTTT.

This clone was seen a handful of times. The J gene is TRBJ2-1, the V gene TRBV5-1, with no clear D. Germline V lookup: CDR1 SGHRS, CDR2 YFSETQ. The CDR3 contains 12 residues. V was trimmed by 0 bases and J by 9 bases, leaving 7 bases between them. The CDR3 DNA reads TGCGCCAGCAGCTTGGTCGGTGGTGAGCAGTTCTTC. Translating it yields CASSLVGGEQFF. The full variable domain, completed using reference TRBV5-1 and TRBJ2-1, is KAGVTQTPRYLIKTRGQQVTLSCSPISGHRSVSWYQQTPGQGLQFLFEYFSETQRNKGNFPGRFSGRQFSNSRSEMNVSTLELGDSALYLCASSLVGGEQFFGPGTRLTVL.

The rearrangement links TRBV6-5 to TRBJ2-7; 7 bases map to TRBD1. The CDR3 extends over 15 amino acids. The trim removed 5 bases at V and 2 bases at J, leaving 9 bases unmatched. CDR1 and CDR2 from the germline V gene are MNHEY and SVGAGI. CDR3 coding DNA: TGTGCCAGCAGTAATCGGGACAGCCTTCCCTACGAGCAGTACTTC. Its protein product is CASSNRDSLPYEQYF.

The chain joins TRBV4-2 to TRBJ2-3; TRBD1 matches at 10 bases. The CDR3 runs 15 residues. Unmatched junction bases numbered 5, after V lost 3 bases and J lost 5 bases. Germline assignment: CDR1 LGHNA and CDR2 YNFKEQ. Here the CDR3 DNA reads TGTGCCAGCAGCCACGAGGACAGGGGGGTAGATACGCAGTATTTT. Translated, it gives CASSHEDRGVDTQYF.

This clone was counted a few times. The gene calls are TRBV7-9 and TRBJ2-7; 7 bases line up with TRBD2. Germline lookup yields CDR1 SEHNR and CDR2 FQNEAQ (reference sequence). This CDR3 contains 15 residues. J was trimmed by 0 bases and V by 3 bases; bases with no gene match: 5. CDR3 residues: CASSLLAEPSYEQYF. For the CDR3, the DNA is TGTGCCAGCAGCTTGCTAGCGGAGCCCTCCTACGAGCAGTACTTC.

The gene calls are TRBV29-1 and TRBJ1-2; no firm D call. With 0 bases removed from V and 6 bases from J, the gap between germline ends came to 14 bases. The CDR3 contains 14 residues. Germline-derived CDR1 and CDR2 are SQVTM and ANQGSEA. CDR3 sequence (DNA): TGCAGCGTTGAAGACCATATAACCCGGGATGGCTACACCTTC. Its protein product is CSVEDHITRDGYTF.

The chain carries TRBV9 and TRBJ2-7; D is uncertain. Trimming pared 4 bases from V and 2 bases from J, leaving 13 bases between. CDR3 length: 14 residues. Germline lookup yields CDR1 SGDLS and CDR2 YYNGEE. The CDR3 region is CASSQEVLPYEQYF. In nucleotides, the CDR3 is TGTGCCAGCAGCCAGGAAGTCCTTCCCTACGAGCAGTACTTC.